This T cell receptor (beta chain) is from a study of T cells in Graves' hyperthyroidism and ophthalmopathy (dated by TCRdb to about 2019). General notes on the study: Peripheral blood was collected at initial diagnosis, before any treatment. An independent validation cohort of some 18 hyperthyroidism patients and approximately 15 patients who later progressed to ophthalmopathy tested prospective prediction of ophthalmopathy. Following sampling, methimazole starting at 30 mg daily was given to hyperthyroidism patients, and high-dose intravenous methylprednisolone was given to ophthalmopathy patients. The 75 to 100 discovery patients were divided at random into training and test sets in a 7:3 ratio. The paper reports TCR Vbeta CDR3 sequencing of roughly 140 peripheral blood samples: around 41 ophthalmopathy, roughly 80 hyperthyroidism and around 17 progressor patients. To identify distinguishing TCR V-J signatures, a discovery cohort of 95 to 100 patients was used, comprising 40 to 45 with Graves' ophthalmopathy and some 57 with stable Graves' hyperthyroidism. The study also compared thyroid tissue and blood T-cell repertoires from about six Graves' hyperthyroidism patients.

In this sample, this clonotype turned up a few times. What antigen it recognizes has not been identified. Base quality data are lacking; no much larger clone is found one base away. A patient counted as having stable Graves' hyperthyroidism if no progression to ophthalmopathy occurred over 18 months of follow-up. The hyperthyroidism patients were between 18 and 65 years old and newly diagnosed, with a disease duration of less than 2 months. Patients with uncontrolled infections, other autoimmune diseases, pregnancy or lactation were excluded. Diagnoses were based on clinical symptoms, serum thyroxine and TRAb, thyroid ultrasound and orbital computed tomography. Ficoll-Paque density gradient centrifugation was used to isolate PBMCs from around 10 ml of fresh peripheral blood. Trizol reagent was used to extract total RNA, and RNA quality was then checked on an Agilent 2100 Bioanalyzer. Broader findings and caveats from the paper: In validation, progression to ophthalmopathy was predicted by the model with around 71% sensitivity and approximately 78% specificity, a median of about 6.4 months before onset. In cross-validation, a model built on a 13 V-J signature told ophthalmopathy apart from stable hyperthyroidism with 85% to 90% sensitivity and roughly 83% specificity, and in testing the same model reached 80%/75%. No statistical method was used to fix the sample size in advance, and group allocation was not hidden from the investigators. Most expanded thyroid clonotypes (frequency above 0.001) were also detected in blood, a finding suggesting that blood repertoires may reflect thyroid immune responses.

In the germline V gene, CDR1 corresponds to MNHNS and CDR2 to SASEGT. The CDR3 covers 13 residues, taking in both the cysteine and the phenylalanine. Here the CDR3 DNA is all that survives: 39 bases in frame from base 1. The trim is 4 bases for V and 6 bases for J, with a gap of 12 bases between the germline ends. The TCR beta CDR3 regions were amplified from RNA transcripts. The TCR CDR3 was subjected to a first round of RT-PCR using the HTBI primer set and the Qiagen OneStep RT-PCR kit. A second multiplex PCR round built the libraries, followed by size selection and purification. Libraries were sequenced paired-end with 100 bp reads on an Illumina HiSeq2000. Per the original workflow: SOAPnuke was used to process the raw data, throwing out any read that contained adapters or uncalled bases, had a mean Phred below 15, or lacked an exact constant-primer or identifier match. High-quality paired reads were merged with COPE v1.2.5, and unique nucleotide sequences were defined as clonotypes. Clonotypes were aligned to IMGT TRBV, TRBD and TRBJ reference segments using MiTCR v1.1. The analysis was restricted to V-J combinations with a frequency above 0.0001, which together covered 99% to 99.2% of the repertoires. A TCS score was defined as the ratio between F50 (clonal expansion) and ExV (chaos), using BLOSUM62-based TCRdist between CDR3 peptides within each V-J. Welch's t-statistics and random forest reduced roughly 500 V-J features to fewer than 15, which were used in a naive Bayes classifier (R e1071). The Morisita-Horn index was used to measure how similar the thyroid and blood repertoires were. TCRdb passed the public sequencing reads through fastp at Q25 and MiXCR, retaining productive beta sequences. Rows are combined by CDR3 protein, so each entry shows the most common genes and DNA. The V and J calls and clone size are TCRdb's, not the authors'. The sample table contains roughly 840,000 distinct CDR3 sequences; only one count was recorded for around 38% of them. Approximately 8.7% of the sample is taken by the ten largest.

The sequence came from a man aged 18 to 30 with Graves' hyperthyroidism. The V and J genes are TRBV6-1 and TRBJ1-1, with no reliable assignment of the D segment. Input material: blood. The CDR3 is CASSVMRPSEAFF. The sequenced DNA: TGTGCCAGCAGTGTTATGAGGCCCTCTGAAGCTTTCTTT.